A single sample gave rise to the 19 T cell receptor beta chains below, sequenced in a study of identical twins. TCRdb itself ran the 5' RACE reads through MiXCR, one entry per CDR3 protein. The sample comprises 300,000 to 350,000 distinct CDR3 sequences, 9% to 15% of which are singletons, and approximately 7.9% rests with the top ten. These data also formed part of another study, on yellow fever vaccine responses in identical twins.

Sequenced: CD8+ T cells sorted from blood. The receptors here all came from a woman between 18 and 29 years old in good health.

The rearrangement links TRBV4-1 to TRBJ2-1, with D tentatively TRBD1 (7 bases). V shed 0 bases and J shed 7 bases, with 13 bases lying between them. The CDR3 sequence is 15 residues long. The germline gives CDR1 MGHRA, CDR2 YSYEKL. DNA of the CDR3: TGCGCCAGCAGCCAAGATCGTTCAGGGGGGAATGAGCAGTTCTTC. It encodes CASSQDRSGGNEQFF.

This clonotype was detected a few times. V and J are TRBV4-1 and TRBJ2-7; a weak D match, TRBD1 (5 bases). Germline CDR1 is MGHRA and CDR2 is YSYEKL. The V gene lost 1 base and the J gene lost 5 bases, with 12 bases spanning the gap. This CDR3 spans 14 amino acids. The CDR3 region has the DNA TGCGCCAGCAGCCAAGTGGCAGGGTACCACGAGCAGTACTTC. Amino acid sequence: CASSQVAGYHEQYF.

This clonotype was detected a few times. The chain combines TRBV12-3 or TRBV12-4 with TRBJ2-3; D possibly uses TRBD1 or TRBD2 (5 bases each). The CDR3 sequence is 16 residues long. V lost 7 bases, J lost 6 bases, and 23 bases lay in between. CDR3 nucleotides: TGTGCCAGCACCCCCGCCCAGGGTGGGGAGCTGGATACGCAGTATTTT. This codes for CASTPAQGGELDTQYF.

The chain links TRBV28 to TRBJ2-7; D gene unclear. V lost 5 bases to trimming and J lost 2 bases, with 4 bases between them. The CDR3 totals 11 residues. Per germline, CDR1 MDHEN and CDR2 SYDVKM. CDR3 region: CASSDTYEQYF. CDR3 sequence (DNA): TGTGCCAGCAGTGACACCTACGAGCAGTACTTC.

This clonotype has at least ten counts. The chain employs TRBV29-1 and TRBJ2-5; 8 nucleotides align to TRBD2. The CDR3 runs 14 residues. V gave up 1 base and J gave up 4 bases; unmatched junction bases: 5. The germline gives CDR1 SQVTM, CDR2 ANQGSEA. CDR3 residues: CSVEAREDVETQYF. The CDR3 DNA follows: TGCAGCGTTGAAGCGCGGGAGGACGTAGAGACCCAGTACTTC. Supplemented by reference TRBV29-1 and TRBJ2-5, the full variable domain reads SAVISQKPSRDICQRGTSLTIQCQVDSQVTMMFWYRQQPGQSLTLIATANQGSEATYESGFVIDKFPISRPNLTFSTLTVSNMSPEDSSIYLCSVEAREDVETQYFGPGTRLLVL.

The V call is TRBV12-3 or TRBV12-4, the J call TRBJ1-2; D gene unclear. The CDR3 runs to 13 residues. Trimming took off 7 bases at V and 2 bases at J, with 11 bases between the two ends. The CDR3 nucleotides read TGTGCCAGCATAAGACCTTCGAACTATGGCTACACCTTC. Its translation is CASIRPSNYGYTF.

The rearrangement joins TRBV28 to TRBJ2-2, with a tentative D call TRBD2 (6 bases). V was pared by 4 bases and J by 6 bases, with 12 bases between. This CDR3 spans 14 amino acids. The germline V gene encodes CDR1 MDHEN and CDR2 SYDVKM. Written as DNA, the CDR3 is TGTGCCAGCAGTTGGGGCGGGGTATCCGGGGAGCTGTTTTTT. Translating gives CASSWGGVSGELFF.

This clonotype has more than one count but fewer than ten. J is TRBJ2-7 and V is TRBV28, with a possible D match to TRBD2 (5 bases). V was shortened by 5 bases and J by 0 bases, with 17 bases between the two germline ends. The CDR3 length is 16 residues. The germline V gene encodes CDR1 MDHEN and CDR2 SYDVKM. DNA for the CDR3: TGTGCCAGCAGTGCGGCCGGACTGGGTAGCTCCTACGAGCAGTACTTC. Translated: CASSAAGLGSSYEQYF.

DNA for the CDR3: TGTGCCAGCAGCCCCCACGGATATTCCCTTCCCTACGAGCAGTACTTC. As protein: CASSPHGYSLPYEQYF. The chain carries TRBV7-9 and TRBJ2-7; D remains ambiguous. V shed 5 bases and J shed 2 bases, with 19 bases lying between them. Germline CDR1 SEHNR, CDR2 FQNEAQ (reference sequence). This CDR3 comprises 16 residues.

This clonotype has a count of ten or more. The genes are TRBV10-3 and TRBJ2-3, with D tentatively TRBD1 or TRBD2 (5 bases each). The V and J ends lost 9 bases and 2 bases respectively, with 12 bases between them. This CDR3 is 13 amino acids long. Germline loops: CDR1 ENHRY, CDR2 SYGVKD. CDR3 in DNA: TGTGCCATAGGGGACCCACTCACAGATACGCAGTATTTT. It yields the protein CAIGDPLTDTQYF.

The chain combines TRBV20-1 with TRBJ2-1; D may be TRBD2 (6 bases). Per the germline V gene, CDR1 is DFQATT and CDR2 is SNEGSKA (reference sequence). Trimming stripped 7 bases from V and 5 bases from J, with 9 bases between. This CDR3 comprises 11 residues. This chain's CDR3 is CSGDLHNEQFF. CDR3 bases: TGCAGTGGGGACTTACACAATGAGCAGTTCTTC.

This clonotype was detected only a few times. The chain employs TRBV14 and TRBJ1-4; unclear D gene. V was trimmed by 0 bases and J by 3 bases, leaving 11 bases between them. The CDR3 contains 16 residues. The germline V gene encodes CDR1 SGHDN and CDR2 FVKESK. The CDR3 is CASSQDWELSNEKLFF. The CDR3 coding sequence is TGTGCCAGCAGCCAAGATTGGGAGCTATCTAATGAAAAACTGTTTTTT. The full variable domain, in which reference TRBV14 and TRBJ1-4 provide the parts outside the CDR3, is EAGVTQFPSHSVIEKGQTVTLRCDPISGHDNLYWYRRVMGKEIKFLLHFVKESKQDESGMPNNRFLAERTGGTYSTLKVQPAELEDSGVYFCASSQDWELSNEKLFFGSGTQLSVL.

The chain links TRBV11-2 to TRBJ2-2; 7 positions agree with TRBD2. Germline CDR1 and CDR2: SGHAT and FQNNGV. The CDR3 length is 16 residues. V lost 2 bases and J lost 2; bases outside the gene matches: 5. The DNA for the CDR3 is TGTGCCAGCAGCTTATCGGGCGGGGGAAACACCGGGGAGCTGTTTTTT. It codes for CASSLSGGGNTGELFF.

This chain uses TRBV28 with TRBJ2-5; 8 bases are shared with TRBD2. The V gene's germline CDR1 is MDHEN and CDR2 SYDVKM. V lost 10 bases, J lost 5 bases, and 12 bases stayed unmatched. The CDR3 is 14 residues long. Here the CDR3 DNA reads TGTGCCACCTCGGGGGGGGAGGGCTGGGAGACCCAGTACTTC. Its translation is CATSGGEGWETQYF.

In this sample, this clonotype turned up many times. The CDR3 protein is CASSFGGRQPQHF. As DNA, the CDR3 is TGTGCCAGCAGTTTCGGGGGGCGTCAGCCCCAGCATTTT. This chain links TRBV6-5 with TRBJ1-5; D may be TRBD1 (6 bases). CDR3 length: 13 residues. The germline gives CDR1 MNHEY, CDR2 SVGAGI. Trimming stripped 4 bases from V and 6 bases from J, with 10 bases between.

In DNA form, the CDR3 reads TGCAGTGCTAGAGATTGGCTAGCGGGTGAGCAGTACTTC. Its protein is CSARDWLAGEQYF. V and J are TRBV20-1 and TRBJ2-7, with TRBD2 identical over 8 bases. The CDR3 is made up of 13 amino acids. V lost 0 bases, J lost 7 bases, and 5 bases stayed unmatched. CDR1 is DFQATT and CDR2 is SNEGSKA in the germline V gene (reference sequence).

V and J are TRBV27 and TRBJ2-2, with D perhaps assigned TRBD1 or TRBD2 (5 bases each). V was cut by 6 bases and J by 6 bases, with 11 bases left in between. CDR3 length: 13 amino acids. Germline CDR1 MNHEY, CDR2 SMNVEV (reference sequence). The CDR3 DNA follows: TGTGCCAGCAGAGGGACGGGTTCCGGGGAGCTGTTTTTT. This encodes CASRGTGSGELFF.

This clonotype was recorded a few times. Here the CDR3 DNA reads TGTGCCAGTAGTGCCTTGAGGGAGTTGGGAACAGATACGCAGTATTTT. It yields the protein CASSALRELGTDTQYF. V gene TRBV19 combines with J gene TRBJ2-3; weak D call: TRBD2 (5 bases). V lost 5 bases to trimming and J lost 3 bases, with 18 bases between them. CDR1 is LNHDA, CDR2 SQIVND, per germline (reference sequence). This CDR3 is built from 16 residues.

The chain carries TRBV15 and TRBJ2-5; perhaps TRBD1 as D (5 bases). Germline V gene lookup returns CDR1 LNHNV and CDR2 YYDKDF (reference sequence). CDR3 size: 12 residues. V was shortened by 10 bases and J by 2 bases, with 11 bases between the two germline ends. CDR3 residues: CAIQGYQETQYF. CDR3 nucleotides: TGTGCCATCCAGGGATATCAAGAGACCCAGTACTTC.